This T cell receptor beta chain derives from a study of T cell responses to AZD1222 COVID-19 vaccine. Regarding the study as a whole: Spike-specific TCR breadth and depth both grew after two AZD1222 doses. The peak T cell response came first, and repertoires were sampled only after it.

The germline gives CDR1 SGHRS, CDR2 YFSETQ. The V and J ends lost 1 base and 3 bases respectively, with 14 bases between them. The CDR3 has 15 residues. This table comes from immunoSEQ multiplex PCR, and its TCRdb copy is limited to in-frame clones, with some not included. The repertoire holds approximately 130,000 clones, with 80% to 90% as singletons. About this clone: The antigen is not known.

The sample consisted of peripheral blood, taken on day 0 of MenACWY control vaccination. The TCR comes from an adult in good health. The rearrangement links TRBV5-1 to TRBJ2-7; possibly TRBD1 or TRBD2 for D (5 bases each). The CDR3 is CASSLNPGQGYEQYF. The CDR3, as DNA: TGCGCCAGCAGCTTGAATCCGGGGCAGGGCTACGAGCAGTACTTC.